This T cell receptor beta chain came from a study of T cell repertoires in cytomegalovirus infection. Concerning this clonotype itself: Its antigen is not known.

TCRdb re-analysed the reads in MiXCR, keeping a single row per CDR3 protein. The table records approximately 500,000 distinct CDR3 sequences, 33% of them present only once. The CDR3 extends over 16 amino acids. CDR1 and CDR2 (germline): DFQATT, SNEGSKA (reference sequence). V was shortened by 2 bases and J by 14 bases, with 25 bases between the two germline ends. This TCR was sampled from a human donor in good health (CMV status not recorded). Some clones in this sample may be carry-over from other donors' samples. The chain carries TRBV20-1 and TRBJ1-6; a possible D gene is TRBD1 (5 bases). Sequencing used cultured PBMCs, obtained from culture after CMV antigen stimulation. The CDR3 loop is CSARSGQGAALYTLHF. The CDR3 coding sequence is TGCAGTGCTAGATCGGGCCAGGGTGCAGCGTTGTACACCCTCCACTTT.